The 12 T cell receptor beta chains listed next were all sequenced from one sample in a study of blood T cell repertoires in COVID-19. Assay used: immunoSEQ multiplex PCR; TCRdb lists only in-frame clones, some missing. The sample records approximately 240,000 clones, roughly nine tenths being singletons. Sequencing input: PBMCs or T cells enriched from blood (not recorded which). The receptors were sampled from a woman aged 45-65 years in a cohort exposed to, infected with or recovered from COVID-19 (not recorded which).

This chain connects TRBV3-1 (or the pseudogene TRBV3-2) to TRBJ2-3; perhaps TRBD2 as D (6 bases). Per germline, CDR1 LGHDT and CDR2 YNNKEL (reference sequence). Trimming pared 2 bases from V and 7 bases from J, leaving 16 bases between. The CDR3 sequence is 15 residues long. Here the CDR3 DNA reads TGTGCCAGCAGCCAACGGGGGTCTCCCTCGAATACGCAGTATTTT. This translates into CASSQRGSPSNTQYF.

The sample holds a few counts of this clone. This chain joins TRBV4-1 and TRBJ1-1; 7 nucleotides align to TRBD1. The CDR3 covers 14 residues. CDR1 MGHRA and CDR2 YSYEKL come from the germline V gene. Losses at the gene ends were 4 bases for V and 4 bases for J; bases not matched to a gene: 6. This CDR3 is CASSRSGGSTEAFF. The CDR3 bases are TGCGCCAGCAGCCGATCAGGGGGTAGCACTGAAGCTTTCTTT.

The rearrangement links TRBV4-2 to TRBJ1-4, with a weak D call TRBD1 (5 bases). Germline CDR1 and CDR2: LGHNA and YNFKEQ. V was clipped by 0 bases and J by 8 bases, with 13 bases between them. The CDR3 contains 15 residues. The CDR3 reads CASSQDGGSHEKLFF. CDR3 DNA sequence: TGTGCCAGCAGCCAAGATGGGGGGAGTCACGAAAAACTGTTTTTT.

V is TRBV11-3 and J is TRBJ2-2; 9 positions agree with TRBD1. With V trimmed by 4 bases and J by 5 bases, 8 bases remained unmatched. Germline CDR1 reads SGHNT; CDR2 reads YENEEA. There are 16 residues in the CDR3. CDR3 coding DNA: TGTGCCAGCAGCTCCCGGACAGGGGAAGATACCGGGGAGCTGTTTTTT. Residues: CASSSRTGEDTGELFF.

This clone was seen once. V is TRBV3-1 (or the pseudogene TRBV3-2) and J is TRBJ1-2; D remains ambiguous. The V and J ends lost 5 bases and 7 bases respectively, with 14 bases between them. Germline V gene sequence: CDR1 LGHDT, CDR2 YNNKEL (reference sequence). This CDR3 contains 13 residues. The CDR3 DNA sequence: TGTGCCAGCAGCGAAGTATCTCGGGGTGGCTACACCTTC. Amino acids: CASSEVSRGGYTF.

There are a few counts of this clone. The chain is built from TRBV7-2 and TRBJ1-5, with D unresolved. Trimming took off 1 base at V and 3 bases at J, with 10 bases between the two ends. Germline-derived CDR1 and CDR2 are SGHTA and FQGNSA. The CDR3 runs to 15 residues. The CDR3 region is CASSLDRRDNQPQHF. For the CDR3, the DNA is TGTGCCAGCAGCTTAGATCGACGGGACAATCAGCCCCAGCATTTT.

The rearrangement links TRBV21-1 to TRBJ2-2; no DNA check was done on the table's D call, TRBD1. TRBV21-1 is described as a pseudogene. CDR3 length: 16 residues. CDR3 residues: CASSKSLIRQAGELFF. DNA of the CDR3: TGTGCCAGCAGCAAAAGTCTCATTCGGCAGGCCGGGGAGCTGTTTTTT.

The chain employs TRBV5-1 and TRBJ2-7; tentatively, D is TRBD1 (6 bases). V was trimmed by 4 bases and J by 3 bases, leaving 14 bases between them. The CDR3 length is 14 residues. Germline V gene data show CDR1 as SGHRS and CDR2 as YFSETQ. As DNA, the CDR3 is TGCGCCAGCAGCCCCAGACAGGACGGCTACGAGCAGTACTTC. Its protein is CASSPRQDGYEQYF.

The J gene is TRBJ2-7, the V gene TRBV25-1; tentative D call: TRBD1 (6 bases). Germline values: CDR1 MGHDK, CDR2 SYGVNS. V shed 5 bases and J shed 1 base, with 18 bases lying between them. This CDR3 comprises 16 residues. As DNA, the CDR3 is TGTGCCAGCAGTCGATATACCTGGACAGAGTCCTACGAGCAGTACTTC. Protein sequence: CASSRYTWTESYEQYF.

V is TRBV19 and J is TRBJ1-2; 7 nucleotides match TRBD1. Germline assignment: CDR1 LNHDA and CDR2 SQIVND (reference sequence). This CDR3 is 14 amino acids long. V shed 6 bases and J 8 bases; nucleotides not matched to a gene: 12. CDR3 sequence reads: CASRPRGGGGGYTF. In DNA, the CDR3 is TGTGCCAGTAGACCCCGTGGAGGGGGCGGGGGCTACACCTTC. Supplemented by reference TRBV19 and TRBJ1-2, the full variable domain reads DGGITQSPKYLFRKEGQNVTLSCEQNLNHDAMYWYRQDPGQGLRLIYYSQIVNDFQKGDIAEGYSVSREKKESFPLTVTSAQKNPTAFYLCASRPRGGGGGYTFGSGTRLTVV.

The chain employs TRBV5-1 and TRBJ1-2, with D maybe TRBD1 (5 bases). Germline V CDR1 and CDR2: SGHRS, YFSETQ. The CDR3 is 15 amino acids. The ends were cut back, 4 bases at V and 4 bases at J, with 17 bases in the middle. This CDR3 is CASSSETAPSYGYTF. In DNA form, the CDR3 reads TGCGCCAGCAGCAGTGAGACAGCTCCTTCCTATGGCTACACCTTC.

The chain carries TRBV7-9 and TRBJ1-3; 7 bases match TRBD1. With V trimmed by 5 bases and J by 0 bases, 13 bases remained unmatched. The CDR3 extends over 18 amino acids. Germline V gives CDR1 SEHNR, CDR2 FQNEAQ (reference sequence). The DNA for the CDR3 is TGTGCCAGCAGCCCAGCCCTGGGGGACAGAACCTCTGGAAACACCATATATTTT. Residues: CASSPALGDRTSGNTIYF.